The 30 T cell receptor beta chains listed next were all sequenced from one sample in a study of blood T cell repertoires in COVID-19. Method: immunoSEQ multiplex PCR; TCRdb's copy keeps in-frame clones and lacks some. The top ten clones hold around three fifths of a sample with around 50,000 clones, approximately 80% of them seen once. Sequencing was carried out using peripheral blood. The receptors come from a man between 65 and 85 years old with acute or convalescent COVID-19.

The J gene is TRBJ1-6, the V gene TRBV7-8; TRBD1 aligns across 10 bases. The CDR3 length is 15 residues. CDR1 is SGHVS, CDR2 FQNEAQ, per germline. J gave up 6 bases and V 6 bases, and 5 bases lay outside the gene matches. The CDR3 spells CASSSGTGVNSPLHF. The CDR3 bases are TGTGCCAGCAGTTCCGGGACAGGGGTTAATTCACCCCTCCACTTT. The full variable domain, in which reference TRBV7-8 and TRBJ1-6 provide the parts outside the CDR3, is GAGVSQSPRYKVAKRGQDVALRCDPISGHVSLFWYQQALGQGPEFLTYFQNEAQLDKSGLPSDRFFAERPEGSVSTLKIQRTQQEDSAVYLCASSSGTGVNSPLHFGNGTRLTVT.

The V gene is TRBV3-1 (or the pseudogene TRBV3-2), the J gene TRBJ1-1; 7 nucleotides match TRBD1. V was clipped by 1 base and J by 7 bases; unmatched bases: 6. Germline CDR1 reads LGHDT; CDR2 reads YNNKEL (reference sequence). This CDR3 has 14 amino acids. This CDR3 is CASSQGDSRIEAFF. The CDR3 bases are TGTGCCAGCAGCCAAGGGGACAGCCGGATTGAAGCTTTCTTT.

This clone turned up a few times. The chain has TRBV7-3 and TRBJ2-7; 7 bases line up with TRBD2. Germline V gene sequence: CDR1 SGHTA, CDR2 FQGTGA. After removal of 0 bases from V and 8 bases from J, the junction contained 7 bases not matched to a gene. CDR3 length: 14 residues. CDR3 sequence reads: CASSLTLAEGKQYF. For the CDR3, the DNA is TGTGCCAGCAGCTTAACGCTAGCGGAGGGGAAGCAGTACTTC.

V gene TRBV6-2 or TRBV6-3 combines with J gene TRBJ2-5; 9 bases map to TRBD2. This CDR3 spans 16 amino acids. V gave up 0 bases and J gave up 3 bases; unmatched junction bases: 5. Germline V gene lookup returns CDR1 MNHEY and CDR2 SVGEGT. CDR3: CASSYSLAGREETQYF. The CDR3 coding sequence is TGTGCCAGCAGTTACTCGCTAGCGGGACGGGAAGAGACCCAGTACTTC.

This sequence joins TRBV5-1 and TRBJ2-5; D remains unclear. Germline CDR1 SGHRS, CDR2 YFSETQ. The V and J ends lost 3 bases and 5 bases respectively, with 5 bases between them. The CDR3 extends over 11 amino acids. CDR3 bases: TGCGCCAGCAGCTACTCTGAGACCCAGTACTTC. Amino acids: CASSYSETQYF.

V and J are TRBV18 and TRBJ1-2, with D possibly matching TRBD1 (5 bases). Deletions cut 3 bases from V and 4 bases from J, with 15 bases between. CDR1 is KGHSH, CDR2 LQKENI, per germline. The length of the CDR3 is 15 residues. CDR3 loop: CASSPSRVSSYGYTF. CDR3 bases: TGTGCCAGCTCACCGAGCAGGGTTAGTAGCTATGGCTACACCTTC.

The chain uses TRBV30 and TRBJ2-3; possibly TRBD1 for D (5 bases). The CDR3 runs to 15 residues. Trimming left V 2 bases short and J 3 bases short, with 15 bases between. The germline V gene has CDR1 GTSNPN and CDR2 SVGIG (reference sequence). The CDR3 spells CAWSYNRMATDTQYF. In nucleotides, the CDR3 is TGTGCCTGGAGTTACAACAGGATGGCAACAGATACGCAGTATTTT.

The chain joins TRBV11-2 to TRBJ2-5; TRBD1 aligns across 9 bases. Germline loops: CDR1 SGHAT, CDR2 FQNNGV. The CDR3 extends over 16 amino acids. V lost 7 bases and J lost 4; bases outside the gene matches: 13. The CDR3 reads CASIKTGTGYRETQYF. The CDR3 DNA is TGTGCCAGCATCAAAACCGGGACAGGGTATCGAGAGACCCAGTACTTC.

CDR3 sequence: CASSSRRRDRVLEQYF. In DNA form, the CDR3 reads TGTGCCAGCAGCTCGCGGCGCCGGGACAGGGTCCTCGAGCAGTACTTC. The chain combines TRBV21-1 with TRBJ2-7; TRBD1, the table's D call, lacks a check against the DNA. TRBV21-1 is noted as a pseudogene. The CDR3 runs to 16 residues.

The rearrangement joins TRBV7-2 to TRBJ2-2; D is perhaps TRBD2 (5 bases). This CDR3 is 16 amino acids long. Germline assignment: CDR1 SGHTA and CDR2 FQGNSA. The V gene lost 1 base and the J gene lost 6 bases, with 15 bases spanning the gap. CDR3 in amino acids: CASSLGSGEGPGELFF. CDR3 bases: TGTGCCAGCAGCTTAGGAAGCGGCGAAGGACCCGGGGAGCTGTTTTTT.

DNA of the CDR3: TGTGCCTGGAGAGCCGGGACTGCCAATCCTCGGTTCTTC. Translated: CAWRAGTANPRFF. The J gene is TRBJ2-1, the V gene TRBV30; tentative D call: TRBD2 (6 bases). With 3 bases removed from V and 15 bases from J, the gap between germline ends came to 21 bases. The CDR3 is 13 amino acids. From germline, CDR1 is GTSNPN and CDR2 SVGIG (reference sequence). Full variable domain (rest looked up from reference TRBV30 and TRBJ2-1): SQTIHQWPATLVQPVGSPLSLECTVEGTSNPNLYWYRQAAGRGLQLLFYSVGIGQISSEVPQNLSASRPQDRQFILSSKKLLLSDSGFYLCAWRAGTANPRFFGPGTRLTVL.

The chain is built from TRBV2 and TRBJ1-6; 9 bases are a match to TRBD1. This CDR3 is 16 amino acids long. Germline V lookup: CDR1 SNHLY, CDR2 FYNNEI. Trimming at V came to 4 bases and at J to 7 bases, leaving 8 bases not matched to a gene. CDR3 protein: CASSGRGTGWNSPLHF. CDR3 DNA sequence: TGTGCCAGCAGTGGGAGGGGGACAGGGTGGAATTCACCCCTCCACTTT.

The V gene is TRBV18, the J gene TRBJ2-7; D may be TRBD1 (5 bases). This CDR3 comprises 17 residues. Per the germline V gene, CDR1 is KGHSH and CDR2 is LQKENI. V lost 2 bases to trimming and J lost 2 bases, with 19 bases between them. CDR3 in amino acids: CASSPDTFTGITYEQYF. CDR3 DNA: TGTGCCAGCTCACCAGATACTTTCACAGGCATTACCTACGAGCAGTACTTC.

This clone was seen only once. CDR3 coding DNA: TGCGCCAGCAGCCAGGCAGGGTTGGAGCAGCCCCAGCATTTT. Translated, it gives CASSQAGLEQPQHF. The chain couples TRBV4-1 to TRBJ1-5, with a possible D match to TRBD1 (5 bases). There are 14 residues in the CDR3. CDR1 and CDR2 from the germline V gene are MGHRA and YSYEKL. The ends were cut back, 3 bases at V and 7 bases at J, with 13 bases in the middle.

The chain employs TRBV9 and TRBJ2-5; D unresolved. In germline, CDR1 is SGDLS, CDR2 YYNGEE. The CDR3 contains 13 residues. Deletions cut 2 bases from V and 5 bases from J, with 10 bases between. Here the CDR3 DNA reads TGTGCCAGCAGCGTTTCGTGGGCGGAGACCCAGTACTTC. Translating gives CASSVSWAETQYF.

The CDR3: CASSQVPSGGRDTQYF. In nucleotides, the CDR3 is TGTGCCAGCAGCCAAGTGCCTAGCGGGGGCAGAGATACGCAGTATTTT. The V call is TRBV3-1 (or the pseudogene TRBV3-2), the J call TRBJ2-3; TRBD2 agrees at 10 bases. Unmatched junction bases numbered 6, after V lost 1 base and J lost 5 bases. The CDR3 consists of 16 residues. CDR1 LGHDT and CDR2 YNNKEL come from the germline V gene (reference sequence).

V gene TRBV10-3 combines with J gene TRBJ1-3; 9 bases are a match to TRBD1. Germline V gene lookup returns CDR1 ENHRY and CDR2 SYGVKD. The V segment lost 4 bases and the J segment 0 bases; nucleotides outside the gene matches: 7. The CDR3 is 17 residues long. The CDR3 DNA sequence: TGTGCCATCAGTGGCGGGACAGGGATCCTCTCTGGAAACACCATATATTTT. Translated: CAISGGTGILSGNTIYF.

A note on this clone: Germline is not matched at one junction end, which may reflect a read error. V is TRBV19 and J is TRBJ2-7, with D tentatively TRBD2 (5 bases). CDR3 length: 12 amino acids. CDR1 LNHDA and CDR2 SQIVND come from the germline V gene (reference sequence). The CDR3 loop reads CASSTGFGEQYF. The DNA of the CDR3 is TGTGCCAGCAGTACGGGATTCGGCGAGCAGTACTTC.

The chain links TRBV7-6 to TRBJ2-2; 11 bases line up with TRBD1. CDR3 length: 16 amino acids. CDR1 and CDR2 (germline): SGHVS, FNYEAQ. V dropped 3 bases and J dropped 7; count of bases not matched to a gene: 7. The CDR3 loop is CASSLPGTGGIGELFF. The DNA for the CDR3 is TGTGCCAGCAGCTTGCCCGGGACAGGGGGTATCGGGGAGCTGTTTTTT.

The rearrangement links TRBV28 to TRBJ2-3; D call uncertain. Looked up from germline, CDR1 is MDHEN and CDR2 is SYDVKM. V lost 5 bases and J lost 5, with 11 bases in between. This CDR3 is built from 13 residues. DNA of the CDR3: TGTGCCAGCAGTCCGACCCTAGGAGATACGCAGTATTTT. It is translated as CASSPTLGDTQYF.

The chain is built from TRBV19 and TRBJ1-5; 8 bases match TRBD1. This CDR3 has 17 amino acids. V lost 4 bases and J lost 5; bases outside the gene matches: 13. Germline values: CDR1 LNHDA, CDR2 SQIVND (reference sequence). The CDR3 nucleotides read TGTGCCAGTAGTACAACACACACCGGGACAGGATATCAGCCCCAGCATTTT. This sequence encodes CASSTTHTGTGYQPQHF.

The chain links TRBV18 to TRBJ2-1; TRBD2 agrees at 8 bases. Germline assignment: CDR1 KGHSH and CDR2 LQKENI. The ends lost 0 bases at V and 6 bases at J; junction bases unmatched: 7. This CDR3 is built from 16 residues. Here the CDR3 reads CASSPPARGRSNEQFF. As DNA, the CDR3 is TGTGCCAGCTCACCACCGGCTCGCGGGAGGAGCAATGAGCAGTTCTTC. Complete variable domain (other parts from reference TRBV18 and TRBJ2-1): NAGVMQNPRHLVRRRGQEARLRCSPMKGHSHVYWYRQLPEEGLKFMVYLQKENIIDESGMPKERFSAEFPKEGPSILRIQQVVRGDSAAYFCASSPPARGRSNEQFFGPGTRLTVL.

The chain joins TRBV3-1 (or the pseudogene TRBV3-2) to TRBJ1-1, with D uncertain. Trimming shortened V by 3 bases and J by 0 bases, and 5 bases separated the two germline ends. CDR3 length: 13 residues. The germline gives CDR1 LGHDT, CDR2 YNNKEL (reference sequence). CDR3 DNA: TGTGCCAGCAGCCAGTATATGAACACTGAAGCTTTCTTT. Translating gives CASSQYMNTEAFF.

This chain links TRBV5-6 with TRBJ1-2; 10 positions match TRBD1. The CDR3 runs to 17 residues. From germline, CDR1 is SGHDT and CDR2 YYEEEE. V lost 4 bases, J lost 6 bases, and 15 bases stayed unmatched. The CDR3 DNA is TGTGCCAGCAGCGCGGTTCGGACAGGGGGAACTCGGCATGGCTACACCTTC. Amino acid sequence: CASSAVRTGGTRHGYTF.

J is TRBJ1-6 and V is TRBV7-9; TRBD1 is a possible D gene (5 bases). Germline V CDR1 and CDR2: SEHNR, FQNEAQ (reference sequence). This CDR3 region has 12 residues. V lost 5 bases to trimming and J lost 14 bases, with 13 bases between them. CDR3 in amino acids: CASSLRGESLHF. CDR3 nucleotides: TGTGCCAGCAGCCTTCGGGGGGAGTCCCTCCACTTT.

The chain carries TRBV9 and TRBJ2-1; weak D call: TRBD2 (6 bases). CDR3 length equals 15 residues. Germline loops: CDR1 SGDLS, CDR2 YYNGEE. V lost 2 bases and J lost 1, with 10 bases in between. CDR3 DNA: TGTGCCAGCAGCGTGGGGGGACGATCCTACAATGAGCAGTTCTTC. This encodes CASSVGGRSYNEQFF.

The chain combines TRBV2 with TRBJ2-7; D unresolved. CDR1 SNHLY and CDR2 FYNNEI come from the germline V gene. This CDR3 has 13 amino acids. V shed 6 bases and J shed 7 bases, with 16 bases lying between them. The CDR3 DNA sequence: TGTGCCAGCAGCTTAGAGGTTCCGCGGGAGCAGTACTTC. Translation gives CASSLEVPREQYF.

The chain joins TRBV7-6 to TRBJ1-6, with D hard to call. CDR3 size: 15 residues. CDR1 and CDR2 from the germline V gene are SGHVS and FNYEAQ. The V end lost 3 bases, the J end lost 10 bases, and 16 bases lay between the germline ends. The CDR3: CASSLAAPGLSPLHF. The CDR3 bases are TGTGCCAGCAGCTTGGCGGCCCCCGGTCTATCACCCCTCCACTTT.

The V gene is TRBV6-6, the J gene TRBJ2-1; 7 bases are a match to TRBD2. The CDR3 has 14 residues. After removal of 9 bases from V and 0 bases from J, the junction contained 5 bases not matched to a gene. The germline V gene has CDR1 MNHNY and CDR2 SVGAGI (reference sequence). CDR3 in amino acids: CASKAGSSYNEQFF. Written as DNA, the CDR3 is TGTGCCAGTAAAGCGGGAAGCTCCTACAATGAGCAGTTCTTC.

This chain links TRBV5-4 with TRBJ1-5; TRBD1 might be the D (5 bases). This CDR3 contains 16 residues. In germline, CDR1 is SGHNT, CDR2 YYREEE (reference sequence). Trimming pared 4 bases from V and 2 bases from J, leaving 16 bases between. The CDR3 DNA follows: TGTGCCAGCAGCCCGGGGGGGGAGGAAGGCAATCAGCCCCAGCATTTT. It is translated as CASSPGGEEGNQPQHF.